The following is a TCR beta chain sequence with its context. Its antigen is as yet unknown. The junction and the germline gene differ at one end; a read error may be behind it. After constant-region reverse-primer amplification, full-length variable regions underwent semi-nested PCR with Nested Universal Primer A. Using its own MiXCR run on the 5' RACE reads, TCRdb lists one record per CDR3 protein. The data show 9,500 to 10,000 distinct CDR3 sequences, 14% seen once. The CDR3 covers 14 residues. Germline V CDR1 and CDR2: MNHEY, SVGAGI. Overall study findings and caveats: Tumor Tregs overlapped most with tumor, then blood, naive CD4+ cells. The larger cohort examined one V-J beta rearrangement, not whole repertoires. In terms of TCR gene usage, tumor memory CD4+ T cells clustered together with blood and lymph node memory CD4+ cells, as well as with lymph node naive CD4+ cells.

Cells sorted as Tregs were CD4+, CD25+ and CD127-/low. The sequenced material came from Tregs sorted from blood. This TCR was recovered from a female donor with breast cancer. The chain combines TRBV6-5 with TRBJ1-1; 7 positions match TRBD1. The CDR3 DNA reads as TGTGTCAGCAGTACGCAGGGGGACAACAATGAAGCTTTCTTT. This encodes CVSSTQGDNNEAFF.